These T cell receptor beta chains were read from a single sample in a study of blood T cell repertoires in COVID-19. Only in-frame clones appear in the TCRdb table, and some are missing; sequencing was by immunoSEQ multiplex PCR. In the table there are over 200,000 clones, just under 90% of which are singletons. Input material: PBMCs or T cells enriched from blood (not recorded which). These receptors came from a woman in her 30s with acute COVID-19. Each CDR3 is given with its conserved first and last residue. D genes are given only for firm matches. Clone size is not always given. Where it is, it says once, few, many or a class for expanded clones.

CDR3: CASSPTLSSYEQYF; DNA: TGTGCCAGCAGTCCTACCCTAAGCTCCTACGAGCAGTACTTC; D: .; V: TRBV27; J: TRBJ2-7; size: .
CDR3: CSVEGREVSYNEQFF; DNA: TGCAGCGTTGAAGGTCGGGAAGTGTCCTACAATGAGCAGTTCTTC; D: .; V: TRBV29-1; J: TRBJ2-1; size: .
CDR3: CASSYGPESQYF; DNA: TGTGCCAGCAGTTACGGCCCCGAATCGCAGTACTTC; D: .; V: TRBV6-2/TRBV6-3; J: TRBJ2-7; size: .
CDR3: CASSDWGDGYTF; DNA: TGTGCCAGCAGTGATTGGGGGGATGGCTACACCTTC; D: .; V: TRBV25-1; J: TRBJ1-2; size: .
CDR3: CASSLAPYSGGYTDTQYF; DNA: TGTGCCAGCAGCTTAGCCCCTTATAGCGGGGGATACACAGATACGCAGTATTTT; D: TRBD2; V: TRBV7-6; J: TRBJ2-3; size: few
CDR3: CASSTRGNQPQHF; DNA: TGTGCCAGCAGCACCAGGGGAAATCAGCCCCAGCATTTT; D: .; V: TRBV5-6; J: TRBJ1-5; size: .
CDR3: CASSPGLAGPFQYF; DNA: TGTGCCAGCAGCCCAGGACTAGCGGGGCCGTTCCAGTACTTC; D: TRBD2; V: TRBV7-2; J: TRBJ2-5; size: .
CDR3: CASSKKRGQNTSTDTQYF; DNA: TGTGCCAGCAGCAAAAAGAGGGGACAGAACACTAGCACAGATACGCAGTATTTT; D: .; V: TRBV21-1; J: TRBJ2-3; size: .
CDR3: CASSAGVSGNTIYF; DNA: TGTGCCAGCAGCGCGGGGGTCTCTGGAAACACCATATATTTT; D: .; V: TRBV9; J: TRBJ1-3; size: .
CDR3: CASRPTGNEKLFF; DNA: TGTGCCAGCAGACCCACAGGGAATGAAAAACTGTTTTTT; D: .; V: TRBV7-2; J: TRBJ1-4; size: .
CDR3: CASSSTGGVGYTF; DNA: TGTGCCAGTAGCTCAACAGGGGGCGTAGGCTACACCTTC; D: TRBD1; V: TRBV19; J: TRBJ1-2; size: .
CDR3: CASAAGSNEQFF; DNA: TGTGCCAGCGCAGCGGGGAGCAATGAGCAGTTCTTC; D: TRBD2; V: TRBV6-5; J: TRBJ2-1; size: .
CDR3: CAWSVPTGRFSNQPQHF; DNA: TGTGCCTGGAGTGTACCGACAGGGAGGTTTAGCAATCAGCCCCAGCATTTT; D: TRBD1; V: TRBV30; J: TRBJ1-5; size: .
CDR3: CASSVVGLTHYEQYF; DNA: TGCGCCAGCAGCGTGGTTGGGCTCACCCACTACGAGCAGTACTTC; D: .; V: TRBV5-1; J: TRBJ2-7; size: .
CDR3: CASSLGQRTYGYTF; DNA: TGTGCCAGCAGCCTGGGACAGAGGACTTATGGCTACACCTTC; D: TRBD1; V: TRBV13; J: TRBJ1-2; size: .
CDR3: CAIRQGSYEQYF; DNA: TGTGCCATCAGACAGGGTTCCTACGAGCAGTACTTC; D: .; V: TRBV10-3; J: TRBJ2-7; size: .
CDR3: CASSVEGGRTEAFF; DNA: TGTGCCAGCAGCGTAGAGGGTGGGAGGACTGAAGCTTTCTTT; D: .; V: TRBV9; J: TRBJ1-1; size: .
CDR3: CASSLVPDSNQPQHF; DNA: TGTGCCAGCAGCTTAGTTCCAGATAGCAATCAGCCCCAGCATTTT; D: .; V: TRBV7-2; J: TRBJ1-5; size: .
CDR3: CASSEGAGVYGYTF; DNA: TGTGCCAGCAGTGAAGGGGCAGGGGTCTATGGCTACACCTTC; D: .; V: TRBV6-1; J: TRBJ1-2; size: .
CDR3: CASSLPGETYGYTF; DNA: TGTGCCAGCAGCTTGCCGGGGGAAACTTATGGCTACACCTTC; D: .; V: TRBV5-5; J: TRBJ1-2; size: once
CDR3: CSVEEQGNYGYTF; DNA: TGCAGCGTTGAAGAGCAGGGCAACTATGGCTACACCTTC; D: .; V: TRBV29-1; J: TRBJ1-2; size: .
CDR3: CASRGQGNYGYTF; DNA: TGTGCCAGCAGGGGACAGGGGAACTATGGCTACACCTTC; D: TRBD1; V: TRBV3-1/TRBV3-2; J: TRBJ1-2; size: .
CDR3: CASSQEKGWMRGTEAFF; DNA: TGTGCCAGCAGCCAAGAAAAAGGTTGGATGCGGGGGACTGAAGCTTTCTTT; D: .; V: TRBV3-1/TRBV3-2; J: TRBJ1-1; size: .
CDR3: CASSYSMPTDSYNEQFF; DNA: TGTGCCAGCAGTTACTCGATGCCGACAGACTCCTACAATGAGCAGTTCTTC; D: .; V: TRBV6-2/TRBV6-3; J: TRBJ2-1; size: .
CDR3: CASSKAVHRDRKVYSNQPQHF; DNA: TGTGCCAGCAGCAAAGCCGTACACAGGGACCGTAAAGTTTATAGCAATCAGCCCCAGCATTTT; D: .; V: TRBV21-1; J: TRBJ1-5; size: .
CDR3: CASSPSPYGYTF; DNA: TGTGCCAGCAGTCCTAGCCCTTATGGCTACACCTTC; D: .; V: TRBV12-3/TRBV12-4; J: TRBJ1-2; size: .
CDR3: CASSLRTGRETQYF; DNA: TGTGCCAGCAGCTTAAGGACAGGGAGAGAGACCCAGTACTTC; D: TRBD1; V: TRBV7-2; J: TRBJ2-5; size: .
CDR3: CASSQESVAGHQPQHF; DNA: TGTGCCAGCAGCCAAGAGTCAGTAGCGGGGCATCAGCCCCAGCATTTT; D: .; V: TRBV3-1/TRBV3-2; J: TRBJ1-5; size: .
CDR3: CASSPEIPGQGGSPLHF; DNA: TGCGCCAGCAGCCCAGAAATTCCGGGACAGGGTGGTTCACCCCTCCACTTT; D: TRBD1; V: TRBV4-3; J: TRBJ1-6; size: .
CDR3: CASSEGPGDLNTEAFF; DNA: TGTGCCAGCAGCGAGGGGCCGGGGGACTTAAACACTGAAGCTTTCTTT; D: .; V: TRBV9; J: TRBJ1-1; size: .
CDR3: CASSNAISYNEQFF; DNA: TGTGCCAGTAGTAATGCGATTTCCTACAATGAGCAGTTCTTC; D: .; V: TRBV19; J: TRBJ2-1; size: .
CDR3: CASSSYPSGGASEQYF; DNA: TGTGCCAGCAGCTCCTACCCTAGCGGGGGGGCCTCGGAGCAGTACTTC; D: TRBD2; V: TRBV7-9; J: TRBJ2-7; size: .
CDR3: CASSPSGGAWEQFF; DNA: TGCGCCAGCAGTCCTAGCGGGGGGGCCTGGGAGCAGTTCTTC; D: TRBD2; V: TRBV10-1; J: TRBJ2-1; size: once
CDR3: CASSAPTGYEQYF; DNA: TGCGCCAGCAGCGCCCCGACAGGGTACGAGCAGTACTTC; D: TRBD1; V: TRBV5-1; J: TRBJ2-7; size: .
CDR3: CASSLTGVSNQPQHF; DNA: TGTGCCAGCTCACTAACAGGGGTTAGCAATCAGCCCCAGCATTTT; D: TRBD1; V: TRBV18; J: TRBJ1-5; size: .
CDR3: CASSFRGGTDTQYF; DNA: TGTGCCAGCAGCTTCCGGGGGGGCACAGATACGCAGTATTTT; D: TRBD2; V: TRBV7-3; J: TRBJ2-3; size: .
CDR3: CASSLELQGTEAFF; DNA: TGTGCCAGCAGCTTGGAGTTACAGGGGACTGAAGCTTTCTTT; D: TRBD1; V: TRBV5-4; J: TRBJ1-1; size: .
CDR3: CASSGVAGQETQYF; DNA: TGTGCCAGCAGCGGGGTGGCGGGGCAAGAGACCCAGTACTTC; D: .; V: TRBV3-1/TRBV3-2; J: TRBJ2-5; size: .
CDR3: CASSTGHLTDTQYF; DNA: TGTGCCAGCAGCACGGGACACCTCACAGATACGCAGTATTTT; D: .; V: TRBV9; J: TRBJ2-3; size: .
CDR3: CASSLGQPPGEQFF; DNA: TGTGCCAGTAGTTTGGGACAGCCGCCTGGCGAGCAGTTCTTC; D: TRBD1; V: TRBV19; J: TRBJ2-1; size: .
CDR3: CASSRISGEAFF; DNA: TGTGCCAGCAGCCGAATATCAGGTGAAGCTTTCTTT; D: .; V: TRBV3-1/TRBV3-2; J: TRBJ1-1; size: .
CDR3: CASSRSLAAANTGELFF; DNA: TGTGCCAGCAGCCGGTCTTTAGCGGCCGCGAACACCGGGGAGCTGTTTTTT; D: .; V: TRBV9; J: TRBJ2-2; size: .
CDR3: CASPDRGGETQYF; DNA: TGCGCCAGCCCGGACAGGGGAGGAGAGACCCAGTACTTC; D: TRBD1; V: TRBV5-1; J: TRBJ2-5; size: .
CDR3: CASSTGLAGAHEQYF; DNA: TGTGCCAGCAGCACAGGACTAGCGGGGGCCCACGAGCAGTACTTC; D: TRBD2; V: TRBV3-1/TRBV3-2; J: TRBJ2-7; size: .
CDR3: CSASRDSGYTF; DNA: TGCAGTGCGTCCCGGGACTCGGGCTACACCTTC; D: .; V: TRBV20-1; J: TRBJ1-2; size: .
CDR3: CAWSSQVNTEAFF; DNA: TGTGCCTGGAGTTCCCAGGTGAACACTGAAGCTTTCTTT; D: .; V: TRBV30; J: TRBJ1-1; size: .
CDR3: CASSVVETGRNYGYTF; DNA: TGTGCCAGCAGCGTAGTCGAGACAGGGAGGAACTATGGCTACACCTTC; D: TRBD1; V: TRBV9; J: TRBJ1-2; size: .
CDR3: CASSQLGQGFPGANVLTF; DNA: TGTGCCAGCAGCCAATTGGGACAGGGTTTCCCTGGGGCCAACGTCCTGACTTTC; D: TRBD1; V: TRBV3-1/TRBV3-2; J: TRBJ2-6; size: .
CDR3: CASSSGGLGTDGYTF; DNA: TGCGCCAGCAGCTCGGGGGGACTGGGGACGGATGGCTACACCTTC; D: .; V: TRBV5-1; J: TRBJ1-2; size: .
CDR3: CASKRDSPYEQYF; DNA: TGTGCCAGCAAAAGGGACAGCCCCTACGAGCAGTACTTC; D: TRBD1; V: TRBV28; J: TRBJ2-7; size: .
CDR3: CARPGENGGAFF; DNA: TGTGCCAGACCCGGGGAAAATGGAGGGGCTTTCTTT; D: .; V: TRBV19; J: TRBJ1-1; size: .
CDR3: CASSSRSQGSYEQYF; DNA: TGTGCCAGCAGCTCCCGGTCACAGGGATCCTACGAGCAGTACTTC; D: .; V: TRBV7-9; J: TRBJ2-7; size: once
CDR3: CASSSRSATNEKLFF; DNA: TGTGCCAGCAGCTCGAGGTCTGCAACTAATGAAAAACTGTTTTTT; D: .; V: TRBV11-2; J: TRBJ1-4; size: .